This is a list of T cell receptor beta chains from one sample in a study of beta chain features in type 1 diabetes. Measured with immunoSEQ multiplex PCR; TCRdb has only the in-frame clones, and not every one. The repertoire includes more than 85,000 clones, almost 40% of them detected once, and approximately 0.065% sits in the top ten. Source material: stem cell memory CD4+ T cells from blood. These receptors all stem from a young woman in good health. CDR3s include the opening cysteine and the closing phenylalanine or tryptophan. The order of the fields is V gene, J gene, clone size, D gene, CDR3 protein, CDR3 DNA. The D gene is left open where the match is weak. Rows may omit the clone size; those that give it use once, few, many or a size class.

TRBV7-9	TRBJ2-1	-	TRBD2	CASSLAGTTYEQFF	TGTGCCAGCAGCTTAGCCGGGACTACATATGAGCAGTTCTTC
TRBV7-3	TRBJ1-2	-	TRBD1	CASSSPGQGKGYTF	TGTGCCAGCAGCTCCCCGGGACAGGGAAAGGGCTACACCTTC
TRBV18	TRBJ1-5	few	TRBD1	CASSPENRGFQPQHF	TGTGCCAGCTCACCAGAAAACAGGGGGTTTCAGCCCCAGCATTTT
TRBV30	TRBJ2-5	-	-	CAWSVLEGGYQETQYF	TGTGCCTGGAGTGTACTCGAGGGGGGGTACCAAGAGACCCAGTACTTC
TRBV2	TRBJ1-2	once	-	CASSEQNLSYGYTF	TGTGCCAGCAGTGAACAGAACCTTTCCTATGGCTACACCTTC
TRBV25-1	TRBJ2-1	few	-	CASSRQGHSYNEQFF	TGTGCCAGCAGTCGGCAGGGGCATTCCTACAATGAGCAGTTCTTC
TRBV10-1	TRBJ2-3	-	-	CASSQGGTDTQYF	TGCGCCAGTTCACAGGGAGGCACAGATACGCAGTATTTT
TRBV30	TRBJ1-2	few	TRBD1	CAWSRQGLPYGYTF	TGTGCCTGGAGTAGACAGGGCCTTCCCTATGGCTACACCTTC
TRBV2	TRBJ1-1	once	TRBD1	CASSEQGQGNTEAFF	TGTGCCAGCAGTGAACAGGGACAGGGGAACACTGAAGCTTTCTTT
TRBV18	TRBJ2-2	-	TRBD2	CASSPSLTSGGNTGELFF	TGTGCCAGCTCACCTTCCCTGACTAGCGGGGGGAACACCGGGGAGCTGTTTTTT
TRBV14	TRBJ1-2	few	-	CASSQDRRVGEAYGYTF	TGTGCCAGCAGCCAAGATCGGAGGGTGGGGGAAGCCTATGGCTACACCTTC
TRBV6-5	TRBJ2-1	-	TRBD1	CASSYSTTTGTFF	TGTGCCAGCAGTTACTCCACCACGACAGGGACGTTCTTC